These T cell receptor beta chains were read from a single sample in a study of cytomegalovirus exposure and HLA in healthy donors. The data were produced by immunoSEQ multiplex PCR, yet TCRdb's version contains in-frame clones alone and is incomplete. This table has roughly 120,000 clones, around 78% appearing once. The source material was PBMCs. These receptors were obtained from a man in his forties or fifties in good health and CMV-seronegative. The CDR3 runs from the conserved cysteine through the conserved F or W. D genes are given only for firm matches. The size field is filled for only some rows; it gives once, few, many or a size class.

j_call v_call d_call clone_size cdr3_nt cdr3_aa
TRBJ1-6 TRBV9 . . TGTGCCAGCAGCGTAGGCAGCTCCTATAATTCACCCCTCCACTTT CASSVGSSYNSPLHF
TRBJ1-1 TRBV25-1 TRBD1 . TGTGCCAGCAGCAGACAGGGCCAAGCTGAAGCTTTCTTT CASSRQGQAEAFF
TRBJ2-6 TRBV4-3 . . TGCGCCAGCAGCCAATCAGCGGCAGGGGTTTACTCCTCTGGGGCCAACGTCCTGACTTTC CASSQSAAGVYSSGANVLTF
TRBJ1-2 TRBV27 . . TGTGCCAGCAGAGAGGGGGTAGGATTCGGCTACACCTTC CASREGVGFGYTF
TRBJ1-1 TRBV7-9 . . TGTGCCAGCAGCGGGCGGACCGGAGGTCCCACTGAAGCTTTCTTT CASSGRTGGPTEAFF
TRBJ2-2 TRBV29-1 TRBD2 . TGCAGCGTCCGGGAGGTATGTATGGCCACCGGGGAGCTGTTTTTT CSVREVCMATGELFF
TRBJ2-7 TRBV27 . . TGTGCCAGCAGTTTAGGGGCGGTTTCCTACGAGCAGTACTTC CASSLGAVSYEQYF
TRBJ2-5 TRBV27 TRBD1 . TGTGCCAGCAGGATTGGGACAGCGAAAGAGACCCAGTACTTC CASRIGTAKETQYF
TRBJ1-1 TRBV19 TRBD1 few TGTGCCAGTAGTCTGGACAGGGGGTCTGAAGCTTTCTTT CASSLDRGSEAFF
TRBJ1-2 TRBV29-1 . . TGCAGCCCCGAAGGGGAAATCAACTTC CSPEGEINF
TRBJ2-7 TRBV7-2 . few TGTGCCAGCAGCTTAGGGGTCGGGGGTTCCTACGAGCAGTACTTC CASSLGVGGSYEQYF
TRBJ2-7 TRBV4-3 TRBD1 . TGCGCCAGCAGCGTAAAACAGGGGTACGAGCAGTACTTC CASSVKQGYEQYF
TRBJ2-5 TRBV6-5 . few TGTGCCAGCAGTTACTCTAGTGTCCAAGAGACCCAGTACTTC CASSYSSVQETQYF
TRBJ1-1 TRBV19 . . TGTGCCAGTAGTAGAACAGGGTTTAACACTGAAGCTTTCTTT CASSRTGFNTEAFF
TRBJ2-5 TRBV7-6 . . TGTGCCAGCAGCCCCCGCTGGACAGCCCGGGGTATTGAAGAGACCCAGTACTTC CASSPRWTARGIEETQYF
TRBJ1-2 TRBV19 . few TGTGCCAGTAGTTTCGCCCTCCTTCAGGGTGGCTCTGGCTACACCTTC CASSFALLQGGSGYTF
TRBJ2-1 TRBV29-1 TRBD1 few TGCAGCGTTGAAAAGGGGGCCCATGAGCAGTTCTTC CSVEKGAHEQFF
TRBJ2-5 TRBV7-9 . . TGTGCCAGCAGCTTATGGCAGATCCAAGAGACCCAGTACTTC CASSLWQIQETQYF
TRBJ2-5 TRBV4-1 . . TGCGCCAGCAGCCAATGGCGGAGAGAGACCCAGTACTTC CASSQWRRETQYF
TRBJ1-3 TRBV10-3 . . TGTGCCATCAGCCCCAGGGAGGATAGCTCTGGAAACACCATATATTTT CAISPREDSSGNTIYF
TRBJ2-1 TRBV14 TRBD2 . TGTGCCAGCAGCCAAGAGACTAGCGGGGGGTTTTTTCGCGGGGGCGATGAGCAGTTCTTC CASSQETSGGFFRGGDEQFF
TRBJ2-4 TRBV7-9 . . TGTGCCAGCAGCTGGGGGGGCCTAGCCAAAAACATTCAGTACTTC CASSWGGLAKNIQYF
TRBJ1-5 TRBV7-9 . once TGTGCCAGCAGCTTAGGGGCCCAGCCCCAGCATTTT CASSLGAQPQHF
TRBJ2-7 TRBV29-1 TRBD2 . TGCAGCGTTGGGACCGGGACTAGCGTGTACGAGCAGTACTTC CSVGTGTSVYEQYF
TRBJ2-4 TRBV7-9 . once TGTTCCAGCAGCTTAGTAGACAGTCTAGCCAAAAACATTCAGTACTTC CSSSLVDSLAKNIQYF
TRBJ1-5 TRBV18 TRBD1 . TGTGCCAGCTCGGGAACCAGACAGGGTAGCAATCAGCCCCAGCATTTT CASSGTRQGSNQPQHF
TRBJ1-3 TRBV11-1 . . TGTGCCAGCAGCTTAGGAACATACGACTCTGGAAACACCATATATTTT CASSLGTYDSGNTIYF
TRBJ1-1 TRBV30 TRBD1 few TGTGCCTGGAGTGTCGGGACAGGGGTCGCTGAAGCTTTCTTT CAWSVGTGVAEAFF
TRBJ2-2 TRBV5-4 TRBD1 few TGTGCCAGCAGCTCCTTCGACAGGGCGGTCGGGGAGCTGTTTTTT CASSSFDRAVGELFF
TRBJ2-1 TRBV4-1 TRBD2 . TGCGCCAGCAGCCATTCTAGCGGGGTCAATGAGCAGTTCTTC CASSHSSGVNEQFF
TRBJ2-7 TRBV18 TRBD1 . TGTGCCAGCTCACACACAGGGGCGATTGGCTACGAGCAGTACTTC CASSHTGAIGYEQYF